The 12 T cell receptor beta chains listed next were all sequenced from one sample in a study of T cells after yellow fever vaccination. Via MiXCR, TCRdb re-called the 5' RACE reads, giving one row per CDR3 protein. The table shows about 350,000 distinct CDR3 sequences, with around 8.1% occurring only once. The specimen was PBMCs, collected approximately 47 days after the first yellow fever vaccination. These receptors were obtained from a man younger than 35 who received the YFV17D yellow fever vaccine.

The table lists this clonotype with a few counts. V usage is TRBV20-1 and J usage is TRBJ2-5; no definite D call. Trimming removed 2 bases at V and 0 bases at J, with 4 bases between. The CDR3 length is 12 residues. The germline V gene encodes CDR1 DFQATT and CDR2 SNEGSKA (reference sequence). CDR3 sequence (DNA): TGCAGTGCTAGATTCCACCAAGAGACCCAGTACTTC. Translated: CSARFHQETQYF.

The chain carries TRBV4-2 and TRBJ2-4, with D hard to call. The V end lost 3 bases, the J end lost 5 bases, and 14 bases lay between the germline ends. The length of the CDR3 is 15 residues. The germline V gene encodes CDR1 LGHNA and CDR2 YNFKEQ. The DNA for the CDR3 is TGTGCCAGCAGCCATCTGACTGGCTCGGAAAACATTCAGTACTTC. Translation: CASSHLTGSENIQYF.

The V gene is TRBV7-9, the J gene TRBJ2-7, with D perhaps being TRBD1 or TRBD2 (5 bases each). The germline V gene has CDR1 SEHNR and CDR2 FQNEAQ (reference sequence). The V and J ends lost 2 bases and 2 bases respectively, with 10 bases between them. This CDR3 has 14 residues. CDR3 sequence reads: CASSLSLGAYEQYF. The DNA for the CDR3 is TGTGCCAGCAGCTTATCCCTGGGGGCCTACGAGCAGTACTTC.

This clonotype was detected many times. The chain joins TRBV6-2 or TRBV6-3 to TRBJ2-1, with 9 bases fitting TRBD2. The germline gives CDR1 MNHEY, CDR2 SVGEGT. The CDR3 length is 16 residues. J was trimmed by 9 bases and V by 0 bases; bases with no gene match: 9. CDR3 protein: CASSYSWRGGQGEQFF. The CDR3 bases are TGTGCCAGCAGTTACTCCTGGCGGGGGGGCCAGGGTGAGCAGTTCTTC.

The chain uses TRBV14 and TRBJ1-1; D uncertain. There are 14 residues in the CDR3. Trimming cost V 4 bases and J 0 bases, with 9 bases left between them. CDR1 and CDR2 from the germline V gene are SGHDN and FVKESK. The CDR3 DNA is TGTGCCAGCAGCCCCTTATCCTTGAACACTGAAGCTTTCTTT. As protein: CASSPLSLNTEAFF.

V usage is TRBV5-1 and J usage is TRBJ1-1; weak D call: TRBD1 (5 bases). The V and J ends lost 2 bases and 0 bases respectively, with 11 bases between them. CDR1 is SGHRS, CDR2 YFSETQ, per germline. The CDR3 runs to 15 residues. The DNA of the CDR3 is TGCGCCAGCAGCTTCGAGGACACGTTGAACACTGAAGCTTTCTTT. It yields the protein CASSFEDTLNTEAFF. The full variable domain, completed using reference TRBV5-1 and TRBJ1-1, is KAGVTQTPRYLIKTRGQQVTLSCSPISGHRSVSWYQQTPGQGLQFLFEYFSETQRNKGNFPGRFSGRQFSNSRSEMNVSTLELGDSALYLCASSFEDTLNTEAFFGQGTRLTVV.

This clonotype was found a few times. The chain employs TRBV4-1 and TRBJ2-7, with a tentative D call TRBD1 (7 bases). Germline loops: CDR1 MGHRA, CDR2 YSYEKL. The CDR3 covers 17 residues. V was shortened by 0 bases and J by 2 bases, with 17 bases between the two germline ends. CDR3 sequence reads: CASSQEGGPGTAYEQYF. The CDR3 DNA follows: TGCGCCAGCAGCCAAGAGGGGGGACCCGGGACAGCCTACGAGCAGTACTTC.

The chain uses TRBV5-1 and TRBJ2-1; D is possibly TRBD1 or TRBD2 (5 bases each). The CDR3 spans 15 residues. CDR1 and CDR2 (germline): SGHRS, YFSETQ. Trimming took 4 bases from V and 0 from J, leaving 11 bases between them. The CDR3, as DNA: TGCGCCAGCAGCGTTTCGAGGGGCTCCTACAATGAGCAGTTCTTC. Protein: CASSVSRGSYNEQFF. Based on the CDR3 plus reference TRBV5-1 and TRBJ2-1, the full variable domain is KAGVTQTPRYLIKTRGQQVTLSCSPISGHRSVSWYQQTPGQGLQFLFEYFSETQRNKGNFPGRFSGRQFSNSRSEMNVSTLELGDSALYLCASSVSRGSYNEQFFGPGTRLTVL.

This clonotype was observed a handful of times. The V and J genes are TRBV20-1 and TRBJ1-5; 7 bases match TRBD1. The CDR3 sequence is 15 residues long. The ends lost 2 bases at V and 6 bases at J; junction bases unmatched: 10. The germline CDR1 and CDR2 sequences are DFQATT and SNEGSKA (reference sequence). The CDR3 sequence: CSARFDREPFQPQHF. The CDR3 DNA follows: TGCAGTGCTAGATTCGACAGGGAGCCCTTTCAGCCCCAGCATTTT.

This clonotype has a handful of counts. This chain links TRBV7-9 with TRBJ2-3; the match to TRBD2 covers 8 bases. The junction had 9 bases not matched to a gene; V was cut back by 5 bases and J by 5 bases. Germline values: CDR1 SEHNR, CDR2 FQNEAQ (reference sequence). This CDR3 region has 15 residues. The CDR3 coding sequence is TGTGCCAGCAGCCCACCGGGACTAGGGGTAGATACGCAGTATTTT. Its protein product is CASSPPGLGVDTQYF.

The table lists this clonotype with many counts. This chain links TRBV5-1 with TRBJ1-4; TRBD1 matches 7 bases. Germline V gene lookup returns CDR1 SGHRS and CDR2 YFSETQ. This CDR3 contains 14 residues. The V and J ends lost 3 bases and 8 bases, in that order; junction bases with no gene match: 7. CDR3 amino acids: CASSSRGGGEKLFF. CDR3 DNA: TGCGCCAGCAGCTCCAGGGGGGGTGGAGAAAAACTGTTTTTT. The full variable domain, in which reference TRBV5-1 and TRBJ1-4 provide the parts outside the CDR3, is KAGVTQTPRYLIKTRGQQVTLSCSPISGHRSVSWYQQTPGQGLQFLFEYFSETQRNKGNFPGRFSGRQFSNSRSEMNVSTLELGDSALYLCASSSRGGGEKLFFGSGTQLSVL.

CDR3 bases: TGCGCCAGCAGCTCGGCGGGGGTCAGAGGTCAGCCCCAGCATTTT. Protein product: CASSSAGVRGQPQHF. This chain links TRBV5-1 with TRBJ1-5; D possibly corresponds to TRBD1 (5 bases). The CDR3 covers 15 residues. Trimming left V 3 bases short and J 6 bases short, with 16 bases between. Germline CDR1 is SGHRS and CDR2 is YFSETQ.